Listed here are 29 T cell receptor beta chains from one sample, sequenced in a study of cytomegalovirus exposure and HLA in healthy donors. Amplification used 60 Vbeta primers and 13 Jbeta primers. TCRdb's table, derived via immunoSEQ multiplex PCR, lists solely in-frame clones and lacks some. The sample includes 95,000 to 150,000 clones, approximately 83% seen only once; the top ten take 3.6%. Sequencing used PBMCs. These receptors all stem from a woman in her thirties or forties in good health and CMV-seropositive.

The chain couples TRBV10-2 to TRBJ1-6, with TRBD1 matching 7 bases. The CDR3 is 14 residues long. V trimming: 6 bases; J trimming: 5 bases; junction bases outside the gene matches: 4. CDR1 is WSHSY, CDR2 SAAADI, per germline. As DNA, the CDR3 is TGCGCCAGCAGGTTAGGACAGGATAATTCACCCCTCCACTTT. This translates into CASRLGQDNSPLHF.

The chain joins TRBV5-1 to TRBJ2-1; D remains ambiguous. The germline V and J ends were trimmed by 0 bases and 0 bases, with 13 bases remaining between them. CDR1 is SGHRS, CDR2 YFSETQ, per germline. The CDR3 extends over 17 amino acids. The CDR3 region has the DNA TGCGCCAGCAGCTTGGAGTTGGGCGAAAGCTCCTACAATGAGCAGTTCTTC. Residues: CASSLELGESSYNEQFF.

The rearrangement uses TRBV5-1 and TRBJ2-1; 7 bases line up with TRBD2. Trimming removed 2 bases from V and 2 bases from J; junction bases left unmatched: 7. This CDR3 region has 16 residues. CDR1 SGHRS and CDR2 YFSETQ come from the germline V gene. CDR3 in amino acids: CASSFPGLAAYNEQFF. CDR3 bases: TGCGCCAGCAGCTTTCCTGGGCTAGCGGCCTACAATGAGCAGTTCTTC.

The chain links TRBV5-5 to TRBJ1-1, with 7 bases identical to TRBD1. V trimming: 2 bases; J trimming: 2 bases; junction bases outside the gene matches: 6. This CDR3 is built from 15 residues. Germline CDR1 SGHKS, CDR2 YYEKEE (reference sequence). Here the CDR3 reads CASSFPGTENTEAFF. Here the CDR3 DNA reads TGTGCCAGCAGCTTCCCCGGGACAGAAAACACTGAAGCTTTCTTT.

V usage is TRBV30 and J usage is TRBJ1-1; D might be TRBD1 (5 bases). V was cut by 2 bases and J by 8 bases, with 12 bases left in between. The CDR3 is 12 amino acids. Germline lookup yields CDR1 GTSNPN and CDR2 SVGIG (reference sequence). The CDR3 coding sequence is TGTGCCTGGAGTCTACTCCAGGGAGAAGCTTTCTTT. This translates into CAWSLLQGEAFF.

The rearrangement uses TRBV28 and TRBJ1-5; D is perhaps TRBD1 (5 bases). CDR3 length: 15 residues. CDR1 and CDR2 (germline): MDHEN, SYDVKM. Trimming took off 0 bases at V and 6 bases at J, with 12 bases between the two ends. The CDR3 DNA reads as TGTGCCAGCAGTTTATGGGCGGGGCAAGCTCAGCCCCAGCATTTT. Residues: CASSLWAGQAQPQHF.

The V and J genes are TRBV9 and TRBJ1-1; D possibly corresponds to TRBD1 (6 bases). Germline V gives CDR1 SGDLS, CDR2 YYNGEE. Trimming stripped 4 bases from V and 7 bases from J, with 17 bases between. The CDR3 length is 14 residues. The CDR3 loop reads CASSLTSGQNEAFF. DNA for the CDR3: TGTGCCAGCAGCCTAACCTCGGGACAAAATGAAGCTTTCTTT.

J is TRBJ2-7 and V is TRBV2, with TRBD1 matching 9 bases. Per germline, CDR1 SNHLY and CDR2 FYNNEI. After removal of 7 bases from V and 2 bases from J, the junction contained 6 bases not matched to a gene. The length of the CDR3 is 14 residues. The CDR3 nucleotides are TGTGCCAGCATGGGGACAGGGCACGCCTACGAGCAGTACTTC. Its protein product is CASMGTGHAYEQYF.

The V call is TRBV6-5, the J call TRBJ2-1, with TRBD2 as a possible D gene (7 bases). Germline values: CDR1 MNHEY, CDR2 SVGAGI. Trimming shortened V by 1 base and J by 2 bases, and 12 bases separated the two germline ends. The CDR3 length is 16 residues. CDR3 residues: CASSYWGGDAYNEQFF. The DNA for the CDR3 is TGTGCCAGCAGTTACTGGGGGGGCGATGCCTACAATGAGCAGTTCTTC.

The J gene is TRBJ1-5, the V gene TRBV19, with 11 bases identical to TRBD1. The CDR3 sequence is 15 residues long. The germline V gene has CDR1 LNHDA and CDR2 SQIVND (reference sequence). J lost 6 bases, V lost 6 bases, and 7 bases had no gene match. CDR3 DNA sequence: TGTGCCAGTAGAACGGGACAGGGGGAGGTTCAGCCCCAGCATTTT. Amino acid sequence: CASRTGQGEVQPQHF.

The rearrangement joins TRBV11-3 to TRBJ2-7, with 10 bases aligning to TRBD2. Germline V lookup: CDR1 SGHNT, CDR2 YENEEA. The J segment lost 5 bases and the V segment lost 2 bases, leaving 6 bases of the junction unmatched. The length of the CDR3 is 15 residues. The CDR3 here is CASSLTVAGGHEQYF. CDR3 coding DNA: TGTGCCAGCAGCTTAACAGTAGCGGGAGGCCACGAGCAGTACTTC.

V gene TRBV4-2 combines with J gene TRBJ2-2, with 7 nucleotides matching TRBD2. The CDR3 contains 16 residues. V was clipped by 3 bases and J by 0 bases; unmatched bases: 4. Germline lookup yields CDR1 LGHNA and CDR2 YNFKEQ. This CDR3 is CASSQVSGSNTGELFF. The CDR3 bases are TGTGCCAGCAGCCAGGTTAGCGGGTCGAACACCGGGGAGCTGTTTTTT.

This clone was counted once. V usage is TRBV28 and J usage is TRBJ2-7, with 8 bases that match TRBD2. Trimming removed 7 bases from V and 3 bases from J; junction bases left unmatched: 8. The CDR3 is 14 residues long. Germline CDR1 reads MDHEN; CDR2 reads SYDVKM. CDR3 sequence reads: CASTQTGGRYEQYF. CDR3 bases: TGTGCCAGCACCCAAACGGGAGGGCGCTACGAGCAGTACTTC.

For the CDR3, the DNA is TGTGCCAGCAAAAAGTTGCCGAGCTCCTACAATGAGCAGTTCTTC. It codes for CASKKLPSSYNEQFF. The chain carries TRBV6-5 and TRBJ2-1; D gene uncertain. This CDR3 is built from 15 residues. V was clipped by 7 bases and J by 0 bases, with 13 bases between them. CDR1 is MNHEY, CDR2 SVGAGI, per germline.

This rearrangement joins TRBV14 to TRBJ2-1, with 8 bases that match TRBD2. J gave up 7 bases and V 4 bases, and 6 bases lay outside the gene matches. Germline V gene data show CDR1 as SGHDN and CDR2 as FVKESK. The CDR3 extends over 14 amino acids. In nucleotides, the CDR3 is TGTGCCAGCAGCCCCCGGATAGCGGGGAATGAGCAGTTCTTC. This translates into CASSPRIAGNEQFF.

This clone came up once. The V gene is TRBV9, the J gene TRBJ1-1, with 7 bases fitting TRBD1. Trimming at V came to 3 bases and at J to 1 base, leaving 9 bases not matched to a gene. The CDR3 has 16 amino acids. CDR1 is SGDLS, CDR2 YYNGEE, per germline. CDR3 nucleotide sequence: TGTGCCAGCAGCGCCCCGGCGGCAGGGGGGAACACTGAAGCTTTCTTT. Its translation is CASSAPAAGGNTEAFF.

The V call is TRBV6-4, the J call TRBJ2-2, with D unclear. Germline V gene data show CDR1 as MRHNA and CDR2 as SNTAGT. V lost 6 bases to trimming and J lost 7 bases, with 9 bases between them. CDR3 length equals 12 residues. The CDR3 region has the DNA TGTGCCAGCAGACCCGCCGGCGGGGAGCTGTTTTTT. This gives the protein CASRPAGGELFF.

The CDR3, as DNA: TGTGCCAGCACCCCGGGACTAGGGTCCGATGAGCAGTTCTTC. Its translation is CASTPGLGSDEQFF. The chain combines TRBV6-6 with TRBJ2-1; TRBD2 agrees at 8 bases. CDR1 MNHNY and CDR2 SVGAGI come from the germline V gene (reference sequence). With 7 bases clipped from V and 8 bases from J, the junction kept 10 bases outside the gene matches. This CDR3 has 14 residues.

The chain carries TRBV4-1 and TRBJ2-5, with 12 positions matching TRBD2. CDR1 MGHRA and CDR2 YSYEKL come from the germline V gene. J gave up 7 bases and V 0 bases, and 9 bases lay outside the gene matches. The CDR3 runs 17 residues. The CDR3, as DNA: TGCGCCAGCAGCCAAGATGTCCTAGCGGGAGGGCCGGGGACCCAGTACTTC. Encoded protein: CASSQDVLAGGPGTQYF.

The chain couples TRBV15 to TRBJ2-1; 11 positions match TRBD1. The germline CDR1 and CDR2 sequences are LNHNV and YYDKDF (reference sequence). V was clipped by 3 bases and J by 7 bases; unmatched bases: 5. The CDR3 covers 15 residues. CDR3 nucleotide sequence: TGTGCCACCAGCAGTGGACAGGGGGCTGGGAATGAGCAGTTCTTC. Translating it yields CATSSGQGAGNEQFF.

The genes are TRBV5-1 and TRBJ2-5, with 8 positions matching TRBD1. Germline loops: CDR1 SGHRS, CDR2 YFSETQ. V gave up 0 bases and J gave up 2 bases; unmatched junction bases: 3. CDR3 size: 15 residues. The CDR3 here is CASSLGQGPQETQYF. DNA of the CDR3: TGCGCCAGCAGCTTGGGACAGGGGCCACAAGAGACCCAGTACTTC.

The CDR3 coding sequence is TGTGCCAGCAGCCTAACGGTAGCGAATAAAGAGACCCAGTACTTC. Its protein product is CASSLTVANKETQYF. This chain links TRBV16 with TRBJ2-5; a possible D gene is TRBD2 (5 bases). Germline CDR1 is KGHSY and CDR2 is FQNENV. The CDR3 contains 15 residues. V lost 4 bases, J lost 3 bases, and 15 bases lay in between. Full variable domain (missing parts from reference TRBV16 and TRBJ2-5): GEEVAQTPKHLVRGEGQKAKLYCAPIKGHSYVFWYQQVLKNEFKFLISFQNENVFDETGMPKERFSAKCLPNSPCSLEIQATKLEDSAVYFCASSLTVANKETQYFGPGTRLLVL.

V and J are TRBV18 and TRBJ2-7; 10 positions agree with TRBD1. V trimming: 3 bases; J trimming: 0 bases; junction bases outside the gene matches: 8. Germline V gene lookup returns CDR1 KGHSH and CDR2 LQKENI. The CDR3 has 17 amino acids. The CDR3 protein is CASSPQDRTGGSYEQYF. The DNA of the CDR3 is TGTGCCAGCTCACCCCAGGACAGGACAGGGGGCTCCTACGAGCAGTACTTC.

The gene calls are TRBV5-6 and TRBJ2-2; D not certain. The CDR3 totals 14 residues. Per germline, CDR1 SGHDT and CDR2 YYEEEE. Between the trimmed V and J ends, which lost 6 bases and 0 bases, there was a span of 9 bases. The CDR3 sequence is CASKAAPNTGELFF. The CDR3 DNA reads TGTGCCAGCAAGGCAGCGCCGAACACCGGGGAGCTGTTTTTT.

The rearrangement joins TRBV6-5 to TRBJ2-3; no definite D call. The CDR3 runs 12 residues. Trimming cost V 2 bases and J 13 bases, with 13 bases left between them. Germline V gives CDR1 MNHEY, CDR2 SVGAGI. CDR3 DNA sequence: TGTGCCAGCAGTTACGCACAGAATGTTGAGTATTTT. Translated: CASSYAQNVEYF.

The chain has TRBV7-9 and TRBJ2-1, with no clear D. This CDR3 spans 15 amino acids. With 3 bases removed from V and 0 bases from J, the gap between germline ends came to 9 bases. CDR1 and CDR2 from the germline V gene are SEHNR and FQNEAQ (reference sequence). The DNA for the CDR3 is TGTGCCAGCAGCTTCACAGAGAGCTCCTACAATGAGCAGTTCTTC. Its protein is CASSFTESSYNEQFF. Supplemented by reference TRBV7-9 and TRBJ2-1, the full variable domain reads DTGVSQNPRHKITKRGQNVTFRCDPISEHNRLYWYRQTLGQGPEFLTYFQNEAQLEKSRLLSDRFSAERPKGSFSTLEIQRTEQGDSAMYLCASSFTESSYNEQFFGPGTRLTVL.

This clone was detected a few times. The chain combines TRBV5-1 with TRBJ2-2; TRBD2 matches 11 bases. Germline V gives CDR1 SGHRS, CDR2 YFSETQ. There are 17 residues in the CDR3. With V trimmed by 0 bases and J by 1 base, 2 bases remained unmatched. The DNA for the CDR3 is TGCGCCAGCAGCTTGGTGCTAGCGGGAGGGAACACCGGGGAGCTGTTTTTT. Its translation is CASSLVLAGGNTGELFF.

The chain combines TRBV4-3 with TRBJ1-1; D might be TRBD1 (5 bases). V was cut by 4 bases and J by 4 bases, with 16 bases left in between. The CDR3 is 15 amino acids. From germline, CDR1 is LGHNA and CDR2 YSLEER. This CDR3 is CASSPTRGLGTEAFF. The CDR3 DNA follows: TGCGCCAGCAGCCCGACGCGGGGGTTGGGCACTGAAGCTTTCTTT.

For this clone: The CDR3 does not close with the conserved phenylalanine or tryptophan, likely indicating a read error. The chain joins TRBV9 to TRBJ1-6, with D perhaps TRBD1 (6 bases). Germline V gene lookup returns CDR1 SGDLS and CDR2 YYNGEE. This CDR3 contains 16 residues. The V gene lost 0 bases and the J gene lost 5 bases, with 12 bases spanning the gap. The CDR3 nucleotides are TGTGCCAGCAGCGTAGGCGGGGGCGGAAATAATTCACCCCTCCACCTT. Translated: CASSVGGGGNNSPLHL.